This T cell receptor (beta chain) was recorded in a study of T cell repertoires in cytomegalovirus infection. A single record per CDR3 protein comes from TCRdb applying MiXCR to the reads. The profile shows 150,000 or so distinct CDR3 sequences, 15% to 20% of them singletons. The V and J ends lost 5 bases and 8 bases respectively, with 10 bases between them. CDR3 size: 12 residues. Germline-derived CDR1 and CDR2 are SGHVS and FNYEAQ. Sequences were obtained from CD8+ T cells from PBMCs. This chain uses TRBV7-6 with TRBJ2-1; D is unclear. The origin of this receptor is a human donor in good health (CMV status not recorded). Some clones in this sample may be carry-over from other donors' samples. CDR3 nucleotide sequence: TGTGCCAGCAGCCTGGACCCTTATGAGCAGTTCTTC. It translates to CASSLDPYEQFF. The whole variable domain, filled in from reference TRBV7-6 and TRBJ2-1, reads GAGVSQSPRYKVTKRGQDVALRCDPISGHVSLYWYRQALGQGPEFLTYFNYEAQQDKSGLPNDRFSAERPEGSISTLTIQRTEQRDSAMYRCASSLDPYEQFFGPGTRLTVL.